This TCR beta chain was retrieved from a study of blood T cells in healthy people across ages. About the study: Per every two T cells, about one barcoded beta molecule was captured by template switching.

Through a sample-barcoded 5' primer and a J-beta primer mix, a second PCR was run for roughly 7 to 12 cycles. Each TCR beta cDNA got a 12-nucleotide random molecular identifier. TCRdb reanalysed the 5' RACE reads using MiXCR and keeps one entry per CDR3 protein. The profile covers about 1,000,000 distinct CDR3 sequences, with 45% appearing a single time and approximately 19% taken by the ten largest. V lost 2 bases, J lost 1 base, and 9 bases lay in between. The CDR3 loop spans 15 amino acids. Germline V gene sequence: CDR1 MNHEY, CDR2 SVGAGI. Study findings and constraints: Diversity estimates from one million T cells were considered underestimates.

With regard to this clonotype: Its antigen is as yet unknown.

The sample, around 10 milliliters of peripheral blood, was drawn from each donor. This receptor was obtained from a woman in her fifties or sixties in good health. This sequence joins TRBV6-5 and TRBJ2-1; tentative D call: TRBD1 (5 bases). The specimen was blood. The CDR3 loop reads CASSYRQLSYNEQFF. The DNA of the CDR3 is TGTGCCAGCAGTTACAGACAGCTTTCCTACAATGAGCAGTTCTTC.